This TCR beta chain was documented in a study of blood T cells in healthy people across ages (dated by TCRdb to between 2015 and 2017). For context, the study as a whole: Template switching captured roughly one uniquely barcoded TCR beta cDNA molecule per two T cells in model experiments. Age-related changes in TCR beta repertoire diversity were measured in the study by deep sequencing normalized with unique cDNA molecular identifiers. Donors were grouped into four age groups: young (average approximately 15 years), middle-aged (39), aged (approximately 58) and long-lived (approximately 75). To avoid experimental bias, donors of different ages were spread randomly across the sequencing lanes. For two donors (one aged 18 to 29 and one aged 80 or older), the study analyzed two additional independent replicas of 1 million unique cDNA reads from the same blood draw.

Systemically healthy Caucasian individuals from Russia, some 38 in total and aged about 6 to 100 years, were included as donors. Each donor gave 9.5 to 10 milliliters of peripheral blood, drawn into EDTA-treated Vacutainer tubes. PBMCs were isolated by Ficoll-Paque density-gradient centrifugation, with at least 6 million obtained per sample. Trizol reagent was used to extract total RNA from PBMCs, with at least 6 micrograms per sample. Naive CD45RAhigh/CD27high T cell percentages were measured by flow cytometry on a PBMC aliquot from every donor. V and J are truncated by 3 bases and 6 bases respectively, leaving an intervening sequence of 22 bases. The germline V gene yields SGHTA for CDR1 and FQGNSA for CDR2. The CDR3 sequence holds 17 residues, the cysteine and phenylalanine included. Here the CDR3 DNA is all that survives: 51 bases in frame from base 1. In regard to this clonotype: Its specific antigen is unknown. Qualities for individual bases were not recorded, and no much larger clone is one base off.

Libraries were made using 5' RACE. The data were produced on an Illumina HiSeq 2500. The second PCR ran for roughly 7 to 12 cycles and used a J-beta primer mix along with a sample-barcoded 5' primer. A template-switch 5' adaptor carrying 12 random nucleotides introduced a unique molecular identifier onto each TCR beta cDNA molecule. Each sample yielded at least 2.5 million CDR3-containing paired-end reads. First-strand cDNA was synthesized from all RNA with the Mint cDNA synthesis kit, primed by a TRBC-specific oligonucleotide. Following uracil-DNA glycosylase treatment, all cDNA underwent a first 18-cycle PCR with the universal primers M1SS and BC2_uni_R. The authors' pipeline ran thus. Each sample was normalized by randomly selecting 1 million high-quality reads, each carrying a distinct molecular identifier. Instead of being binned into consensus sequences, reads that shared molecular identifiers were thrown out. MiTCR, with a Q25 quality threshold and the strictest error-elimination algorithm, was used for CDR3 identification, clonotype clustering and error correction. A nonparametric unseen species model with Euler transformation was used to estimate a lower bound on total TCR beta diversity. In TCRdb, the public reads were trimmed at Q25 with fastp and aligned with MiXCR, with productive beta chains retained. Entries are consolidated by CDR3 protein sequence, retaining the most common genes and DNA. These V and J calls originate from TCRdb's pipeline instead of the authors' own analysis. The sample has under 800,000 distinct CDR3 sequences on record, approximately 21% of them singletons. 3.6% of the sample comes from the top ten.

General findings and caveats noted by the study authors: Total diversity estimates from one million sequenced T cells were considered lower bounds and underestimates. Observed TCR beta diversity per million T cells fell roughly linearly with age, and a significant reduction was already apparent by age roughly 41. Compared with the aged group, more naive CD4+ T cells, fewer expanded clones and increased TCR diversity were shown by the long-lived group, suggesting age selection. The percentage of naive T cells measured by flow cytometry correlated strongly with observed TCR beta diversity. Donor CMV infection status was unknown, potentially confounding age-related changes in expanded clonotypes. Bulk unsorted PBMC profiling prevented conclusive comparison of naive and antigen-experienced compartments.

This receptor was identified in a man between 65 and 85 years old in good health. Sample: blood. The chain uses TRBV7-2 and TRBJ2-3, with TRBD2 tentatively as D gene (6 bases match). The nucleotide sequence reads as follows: TGTGCCAGCAGCTTCGAGTTAGCGGAGTGGGACGGGGATACGCAGTATTTT. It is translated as CASSFELAEWDGDTQYF.